The 26 T cell receptor beta chains below were found in one sample sequenced in a study of OX40 agonist ivuxolimab in advanced cancers. Sequencing used immunoSEQ multiplex PCR; TCRdb keeps in-frame clones, though not all of them. The repertoire holds approximately 76,000 clones, approximately 83% seen once, with 5% to 6.5% in the top ten. This specimen consisted of CD4+ or CD8+ T cells sorted from blood, obtained in a trial of the OX40 agonist ivuxolimab. All receptors come from an adult with an advanced solid tumor such as melanoma, head and neck, liver or kidney cancer.

The V gene is TRBV9, the J gene TRBJ2-1, with D perhaps TRBD2 (6 bases). CDR3 length equals 13 residues. Germline V gene data show CDR1 as SGDLS and CDR2 as YYNGEE. Between the trimmed V and J ends, which lost 3 bases and 9 bases, there was a span of 13 bases. The CDR3, as DNA: TGTGCCAGCAGCGGCTATGGGGGACTTGAGCAGTTCTTC. This gives the protein CASSGYGGLEQFF.

CDR3 sequence (DNA): TGTGCCAGCAGACTCCTTCGGACAGGGGACTATGGCTACACCTTC. This encodes CASRLLRTGDYGYTF. The V call is TRBV6-6, the J call TRBJ1-2, with 9 bases identical to TRBD1. This CDR3 has 15 amino acids. With V trimmed by 6 bases and J by 3 bases, 8 bases remained unmatched. Germline lookup yields CDR1 MNHNY and CDR2 SVGAGI (reference sequence).

This CDR3 reads CASSQEGEAYGYTF. Written as DNA, the CDR3 is TGCGCCAGCAGCCAAGAGGGGGAAGCCTATGGCTACACCTTC. V is TRBV4-1 and J is TRBJ1-2, with D possibly TRBD1 on 5 matching bases. V was shortened by 0 bases and J by 4 bases, with 9 bases between the two germline ends. Looked up from germline, CDR1 is MGHRA and CDR2 is YSYEKL. The CDR3 runs 14 residues.

V usage is TRBV11-2 and J usage is TRBJ2-2; 10 nucleotides align to TRBD1. The CDR3 is made up of 16 amino acids. With V trimmed by 5 bases and J by 7 bases, 10 bases remained unmatched. The V gene's germline CDR1 is SGHAT and CDR2 FQNNGV. The CDR3 spells CASSRRQGALVGELFF. The CDR3 DNA sequence: TGTGCCAGCAGCCGAAGACAGGGGGCGTTGGTCGGGGAGCTGTTTTTT.

The chain has TRBV10-1 and TRBJ2-3; maybe TRBD2 (6 bases). Germline assignment: CDR1 WNHNN and CDR2 SYGVQD (reference sequence). The CDR3 spans 13 residues. The ends were cut back, 7 bases at V and 7 bases at J, with 15 bases in the middle. The CDR3 spells CASKHSGENTQYF. The DNA of the CDR3 is TGCGCCAGCAAGCACTCGGGGGAAAATACGCAGTATTTT.

The chain has TRBV15 and TRBJ1-1; TRBD1 agrees at 10 bases. J gave up 5 bases and V 3 bases, and 6 bases lay outside the gene matches. CDR1 and CDR2 (germline): LNHNV, YYDKDF (reference sequence). The CDR3 contains 15 residues. The CDR3 reads CATSSPGTGVTEAFF. CDR3 coding DNA: TGTGCCACCAGCAGTCCTGGGACAGGGGTAACTGAAGCTTTCTTT.

This clone was picked up one time. The chain carries TRBV5-6 and TRBJ1-5; D uncertain. The CDR3 spans 14 residues. The germline V gene has CDR1 SGHDT and CDR2 YYEEEE. V lost 4 bases, J lost 8 bases, and 16 bases lay in between. DNA for the CDR3: TGTGCCAGCAGCCCCGGCGGTATCGGTGAGCCCCAGCATTTT. Translation gives CASSPGGIGEPQHF.

The V and J genes are TRBV5-1 and TRBJ2-5, with 8 bases lining up with TRBD1. Germline V gives CDR1 SGHRS, CDR2 YFSETQ. CDR3 length: 15 amino acids. V lost 4 bases, J lost 0 bases, and 5 bases stayed unmatched. CDR3 amino acids: CASSPGQAYQETQYF. The CDR3 DNA reads as TGCGCCAGCAGCCCGGGACAGGCGTACCAAGAGACCCAGTACTTC.

This rearrangement joins TRBV7-8 to TRBJ2-6; weak D call: TRBD1 (6 bases). Germline V CDR1 and CDR2: SGHVS, FQNEAQ. The CDR3 covers 18 residues. Between the trimmed V and J ends, which lost 2 bases and 0 bases, there was a span of 14 bases. This CDR3 is CASSLLDRAPSGANVLTF. Here the CDR3 DNA reads TGTGCCAGCAGCTTACTGGACAGAGCTCCCTCTGGGGCCAACGTCCTGACTTTC. Combining the CDR3 with reference TRBV7-8 and TRBJ2-6 gives the whole variable domain GAGVSQSPRYKVAKRGQDVALRCDPISGHVSLFWYQQALGQGPEFLTYFQNEAQLDKSGLPSDRFFAERPEGSVSTLKIQRTQQEDSAVYLCASSLLDRAPSGANVLTFGAGSRLTVL.

The chain joins TRBV5-6 to TRBJ2-1; 7 positions match TRBD1. Trimming at V came to 7 bases and at J to 10 bases, leaving 17 bases not matched to a gene. There are 15 residues in the CDR3. In germline, CDR1 is SGHDT, CDR2 YYEEEE. The CDR3 region has the DNA TGTGCCAGCTATACTTGGACTTCGCCGGGACAGGAGCAGTTCTTC. This encodes CASYTWTSPGQEQFF.

The CDR3 DNA is TGTGCCAGTAACACCTTCGTCACAGGTTATAGCAATCAGCCCCAGCATTTT. This gives the protein CASNTFVTGYSNQPQHF. This chain links TRBV19 with TRBJ1-5; D is possibly TRBD1 (5 bases). In germline, CDR1 is LNHDA, CDR2 SQIVND (reference sequence). V was clipped by 7 bases and J by 0 bases, with 19 bases between them. The CDR3 totals 17 residues.

The chain uses TRBV2 and TRBJ2-2; 10 positions match TRBD1. The CDR3 loop spans 16 amino acids. CDR1 and CDR2 from the germline V gene are SNHLY and FYNNEI. V was pared by 6 bases and J by 2 bases, with 6 bases of the junction left unmatched. The CDR3 nucleotides are TGTGCCAGCAGCGCTAGGGACAGGGGTAACACCGGGGAGCTGTTTTTT. This translates into CASSARDRGNTGELFF.

This chain connects TRBV7-2 to TRBJ2-4; tentatively, D is TRBD2 (7 bases). V was pared by 5 bases and J by 7 bases, with 21 bases between. The germline gives CDR1 SGHTA, CDR2 FQGNSA. This CDR3 has 16 amino acids. CDR3 sequence: CASSLKPGGRINIQYF. In DNA, the CDR3 is TGTGCCAGCAGCCTTAAACCCGGGGGGCGCATCAACATTCAGTACTTC.

This clone was seen a single time. The genes are TRBV6-5 and TRBJ2-1; D is uncertain. Trimming removed 6 bases at V and 7 bases at J, with 16 bases between. The CDR3 consists of 14 residues. CDR1 MNHEY and CDR2 SVGAGI come from the germline V gene. CDR3 sequence: CASSPGISANEQFF. The CDR3 DNA is TGTGCCAGCAGCCCCGGAATTTCGGCAAATGAGCAGTTCTTC.

In this sample, this clone turned up a few times. The rearrangement joins TRBV6-1 to TRBJ2-7; D tentatively fits TRBD1 or TRBD2 (6 bases each). V lost 2 bases and J 5 bases, leaving 22 bases between the germline ends. Germline V CDR1 and CDR2: MNHNS, SASEGT. The CDR3 sequence is 17 residues long. The CDR3 loop is CASSESGPGTGWDEQYF. The DNA of the CDR3 is TGTGCCAGCAGTGAAAGCGGGCCCGGAACAGGGTGGGACGAGCAGTACTTC.

The CDR3, as DNA: TGTGCCTGGAGTGTTCTCGGGGTCGAAAAACTGTTTTTT. Translated: CAWSVLGVEKLFF. This chain uses TRBV30 with TRBJ1-4; D gene ambiguous. Trimming removed 0 bases from V and 8 bases from J, with 10 bases in between. The length of the CDR3 is 13 residues. CDR1 is GTSNPN and CDR2 is SVGIG in the germline V gene (reference sequence).

V usage is TRBV9 and J usage is TRBJ1-2; TRBD1 matches at 8 bases. Losses at the gene ends were 0 bases for V and 9 bases for J; bases not matched to a gene: 7. The CDR3 loop spans 14 amino acids. Germline V gives CDR1 SGDLS, CDR2 YYNGEE. The CDR3 sequence is CASSVGGQGASYTF. The CDR3 region has the DNA TGTGCCAGCAGCGTAGGGGGGCAGGGGGCAAGCTACACCTTC.

This clone has just one count. The sample carries other DNA sequences with the same CDR3. This chain connects TRBV11-2 to TRBJ2-7; D gene uncertain. The CDR3 totals 12 residues. V gave up 0 bases and J gave up 0 bases, with 0 bases separating them. The V gene's germline CDR1 is SGHAT and CDR2 FQNNGV. CDR3 in amino acids: CASSLDSYEQYF. CDR3 DNA: TGTGCCAGCAGCTTAGACTCCTACGAGCAGTACTTC.

The rearrangement links TRBV6-1 to TRBJ2-1, with D perhaps TRBD2 (6 bases). V was shortened by 4 bases and J by 8 bases, with 9 bases between the two germline ends. Per the germline V gene, CDR1 is MNHNS and CDR2 is SASEGT. The length of the CDR3 is 12 residues. CDR3 region: CASSGTSYEQFF. In DNA, the CDR3 is TGTGCCAGCAGTGGAACTAGCTATGAGCAGTTCTTC.

This rearrangement joins TRBV6-1 to TRBJ1-4; possibly TRBD1 for D (6 bases). From germline, CDR1 is MNHNS and CDR2 SASEGT. V was pared by 4 bases and J by 3 bases, with 18 bases between. This CDR3 spans 17 amino acids. The CDR3: CASSAGYPGAANEKLFF. The CDR3 DNA follows: TGTGCCAGCAGTGCCGGATATCCAGGGGCCGCTAATGAAAAACTGTTTTTT.

V is TRBV27 and J is TRBJ2-2, with D unclear. The CDR3 contains 15 residues. Germline-derived CDR1 and CDR2 are MNHEY and SMNVEV (reference sequence). The V gene lost 5 bases and the J gene lost 1 base, with 11 bases spanning the gap. The CDR3 sequence is CASSPSRMNTGELFF. The CDR3 DNA is TGTGCCAGCAGTCCCTCCAGGATGAACACCGGGGAGCTGTTTTTT.

On this clone itself: This same CDR3 is encoded by further DNA sequences in the sample. V usage is TRBV5-1 and J usage is TRBJ2-3, with TRBD2 as a possible D gene (6 bases). Germline V gene sequence: CDR1 SGHRS, CDR2 YFSETQ. The CDR3 covers 15 residues. Trimming cost V 0 bases and J 0 bases, with 8 bases left between them. The CDR3 sequence is CASSLGGASTDTQYF. CDR3 bases: TGCGCCAGCAGCTTGGGCGGGGCTAGCACAGATACGCAGTATTTT.

The chain joins TRBV19 to TRBJ2-2; D remains unclear. Per germline, CDR1 LNHDA and CDR2 SQIVND (reference sequence). The CDR3 length is 14 residues. The V end lost 2 bases, the J end lost 2 bases, and 6 bases lay between the germline ends. The CDR3 bases are TGTGCCAGTAGTATAAAGGCTAACACCGGGGAGCTGTTTTTT. This codes for CASSIKANTGELFF. Looking up the rest from reference TRBV19 and TRBJ2-2 gives the full variable domain: DGGITQSPKYLFRKEGQNVTLSCEQNLNHDAMYWYRQDPGQGLRLIYYSQIVNDFQKGDIAEGYSVSREKKESFPLTVTSAQKNPTAFYLCASSIKANTGELFFGEGSRLTVL.

The rearrangement joins TRBV5-1 to TRBJ1-5; 8 nucleotides agree with TRBD1. V trimming: 3 bases; J trimming: 6 bases; junction bases outside the gene matches: 5. The CDR3 has 14 residues. Germline V gives CDR1 SGHRS, CDR2 YFSETQ. Here the CDR3 reads CASSSTGAGQPQHF. As DNA, the CDR3 is TGCGCCAGCAGCTCGACAGGGGCAGGTCAGCCCCAGCATTTT.

The genes are TRBV10-2 and TRBJ2-7; 13 bases map to TRBD2. This CDR3 region has 14 residues. Trimming removed 4 bases from V and 7 bases from J; junction bases left unmatched: 4. Germline values: CDR1 WSHSY, CDR2 SAAADI. In DNA form, the CDR3 reads TGCGCCAGCAGTGTTGGACTAGCGGGAGTGGAGCAGTACTTC. Protein product: CASSVGLAGVEQYF.

The V gene is TRBV5-1, the J gene TRBJ2-1; TRBD1 aligns across 8 bases. V was clipped by 4 bases and J by 7 bases; unmatched bases: 10. The CDR3 sequence is 15 residues long. Germline lookup yields CDR1 SGHRS and CDR2 YFSETQ. CDR3 sequence: CASSTSGGLGNEQFF. CDR3 nucleotides: TGCGCCAGCAGCACCTCAGGGGGCTTAGGGAATGAGCAGTTCTTC.